The TCR beta chain described here comes from a study of T cells in Graves' hyperthyroidism and ophthalmopathy. Ophthalmopathy cases scored 3 or more on the Clinical Activity Score and 4 or more on NOSPECS grade, with duration below 3 months. Uncontrolled infection, other autoimmune disease, pregnancy or lactation disqualified patients from enrolment. Study-level findings and limits: Most expanded thyroid clonotypes above 0.001 recurred in blood.

There are many counts of this clonotype. What it binds is unknown. Amplification yielded TCR beta CDR3 regions, with RNA transcripts as the source. The study used the HTBI primer set for a first-round RT-PCR of the TCR CDR3. MiXCR, applied by TCRdb to the multiplex PCR reads, yields one record per CDR3 protein. The profile shows approximately 600,000 distinct CDR3 sequences, roughly 20% of them singletons. Germline assignment: CDR1 SGHVS and CDR2 FQNEAQ. After removal of 4 bases from V and 6 bases from J, the junction contained 0 bases not matched to a gene. There are 12 residues in the CDR3. Sequencing was done on a sample of blood. The chain combines TRBV7-8 with TRBJ2-3, with 8 bases that match TRBD1. The TCR originated in a man aged 25-45 years with Graves' ophthalmopathy. This CDR3 reads CASSSGGDTQYF. CDR3 nucleotide sequence: TGTGCCAGCAGCTCAGGGGGCGATACGCAGTATTTT.